The 16 T cell receptor beta chains presented below share a single source sample, sequenced in a study of CD8 T cells in Susac syndrome. Reverse transcription used roughly 0.45 to 1 ug RNA and random hexamers. From the immunoSEQ multiplex PCR reads, TCRdb called clonotypes with MiXCR, one entry per CDR3 protein. The sample has 170,000 or so distinct CDR3 sequences; 95% are singletons. The sample was CD8+ T cells from PBMCs. Receptors originate from a human donor with multiple sclerosis.

CDR3 DNA sequence: TGTGCCTGTGCGACTGAATGGGGGGCTTACTATGGCTACACCTTC. Encoded protein: CACATEWGAYYGYTF. The J gene is TRBJ1-2, the V gene TRBV30; perhaps TRBD1 as D (6 bases). The V gene's germline CDR1 is GTSNPN and CDR2 SVGIG (reference sequence). The CDR3 extends over 15 amino acids. Trimming stripped 6 bases from V and 3 bases from J, with 20 bases between.

CDR3 in DNA: TGTGCCAGCAGACCAGGGTCCTATGAAAAACTGTTTTTT. Translating gives CASRPGSYEKLFF. The chain links TRBV13 to TRBJ1-4; tentatively, D is TRBD1 (5 bases). The V gene's germline CDR1 is PRHDT and CDR2 FYEKMQ (reference sequence). The CDR3 has 13 residues. Trimming took 6 bases from V and 6 from J, leaving 11 bases between them.

The V and J genes are TRBV15 and TRBJ1-1; the D gene is possibly TRBD1 (5 bases). The CDR3 loop spans 16 amino acids. Germline CDR1 is LNHNV and CDR2 is YYDKDF (reference sequence). V shed 5 bases and J shed 1 base, with 17 bases lying between them. CDR3 coding DNA: TGTGCCACCAGCCCGGGGCTCGGGACCGAGAACACTGAAGCTTTCTTT. It is translated as CATSPGLGTENTEAFF.

The chain employs TRBV29-1 and TRBJ2-5; 8 nucleotides agree with TRBD2. Trimming at V came to 8 bases and at J to 3 bases, leaving 8 bases not matched to a gene. The germline V gene encodes CDR1 SQVTM and CDR2 ANQGSEA. CDR3 length equals 13 residues. Written as DNA, the CDR3 is TGCAGCACGCGGGGGGCAATTAAAGAGACCCAGTACTTC. Protein: CSTRGAIKETQYF.

The chain combines TRBV5-1 with TRBJ1-1; D is unresolved. The CDR3 covers 15 residues. V lost 0 bases to trimming and J lost 0 bases, with 9 bases between them. Germline V gene lookup returns CDR1 SGHRS and CDR2 YFSETQ. CDR3 sequence: CASSLDWGVNTEAFF. CDR3 sequence (DNA): TGCGCCAGCAGCTTGGATTGGGGAGTGAACACTGAAGCTTTCTTT.

The genes are TRBV29-1 and TRBJ2-7; TRBD1 agrees at 7 bases. Germline V gene sequence: CDR1 SQVTM, CDR2 ANQGSEA. The trim removed 3 bases at V and 0 bases at J, leaving 11 bases unmatched. The CDR3 consists of 16 residues. The CDR3 region has the DNA TGCAGCGTTGAGGCCCTAGGGGGCTCGAGCTCCTACGAGCAGTACTTC. This translates into CSVEALGGSSSYEQYF.

J is TRBJ2-6 and V is TRBV9; maybe TRBD2 (5 bases). Trimming took 4 bases from V and 4 from J, leaving 21 bases between them. Germline assignment: CDR1 SGDLS and CDR2 YYNGEE. The CDR3 covers 18 residues. CDR3 amino acids: CASSFIEGIGLGANVLTF. In DNA, the CDR3 is TGTGCCAGCAGCTTCATAGAGGGTATCGGGTTGGGGGCCAACGTCCTGACTTTC.

The chain uses TRBV28 and TRBJ2-1, with TRBD1 matching 10 bases. The germline gives CDR1 MDHEN, CDR2 SYDVKM. V was clipped by 7 bases and J by 1 base; unmatched bases: 4. CDR3 size: 15 residues. The CDR3: CASTGTGVSYNEQFF. The CDR3 DNA sequence: TGTGCCAGCACCGGGACAGGGGTTTCCTACAATGAGCAGTTCTTC.

This rearrangement joins TRBV19 to TRBJ2-7, with D perhaps being TRBD1 or TRBD2 (5 bases each). Between the trimmed V and J ends, which lost 1 base and 0 bases, there was a span of 7 bases. The V gene's germline CDR1 is LNHDA and CDR2 SQIVND (reference sequence). The CDR3 length is 14 residues. CDR3 in amino acids: CASSIGGSSYEQYF. In nucleotides, the CDR3 is TGTGCCAGTAGTATAGGGGGGAGCTCCTACGAGCAGTACTTC. The full variable domain, rest sourced from reference TRBV19 and TRBJ2-7, is DGGITQSPKYLFRKEGQNVTLSCEQNLNHDAMYWYRQDPGQGLRLIYYSQIVNDFQKGDIAEGYSVSREKKESFPLTVTSAQKNPTAFYLCASSIGGSSYEQYFGPGTRLTVT.

This rearrangement joins TRBV9 to TRBJ2-2; 9 bases are shared with TRBD2. The J segment lost 5 bases and the V segment lost 3 bases, leaving 5 bases of the junction unmatched. Germline V gene sequence: CDR1 SGDLS, CDR2 YYNGEE. The CDR3 runs 15 residues. CDR3 sequence: CASSGSGGFTGELFF. In DNA, the CDR3 is TGTGCCAGCAGCGGGAGCGGGGGGTTTACCGGGGAGCTGTTTTTT.

The chain has TRBV10-2 and TRBJ2-5, with 15 bases matching TRBD2. Germline trimming cut 6 bases from V and 5 bases from J; bases unmatched to any gene: 10. Germline V gene lookup returns CDR1 WSHSY and CDR2 SAAADI. The CDR3 contains 17 residues. CDR3 residues: CASSDGTSGGPRETQYF. CDR3 DNA: TGCGCCAGCAGCGACGGGACTAGCGGGGGGCCCAGGGAGACCCAGTACTTC.

The chain couples TRBV15 to TRBJ1-6; D is uncertain. This CDR3 comprises 12 residues. Germline CDR1 LNHNV, CDR2 YYDKDF (reference sequence). The V and J ends lost 0 bases and 10 bases respectively, with 4 bases between them. The DNA for the CDR3 is TGTGCCACCAGCAGAGATTGGTCACCCCTCCACTTT. As protein: CATSRDWSPLHF.

The genes are TRBV6-1 and TRBJ1-1, with unresolved D. This CDR3 has 12 amino acids. V lost 2 bases, J lost 6 bases, and 7 bases lay in between. Germline CDR1 MNHNS, CDR2 SASEGT. CDR3 DNA sequence: TGTGCCAGCAGTGAAATTGCCCCTGAAGCTTTCTTT. Translating gives CASSEIAPEAFF.

This sequence joins TRBV7-9 and TRBJ2-7; D ambiguous. Germline lookup yields CDR1 SEHNR and CDR2 FQNEAQ (reference sequence). The CDR3 loop spans 13 amino acids. Deletions cut 5 bases from V and 6 bases from J, with 14 bases between. CDR3 coding DNA: TGTGCCAGCAGCCTCCTCATCACGGGCGAGCAGTACTTC. Its protein product is CASSLLITGEQYF.

The rearrangement joins TRBV12-5 to TRBJ2-5; D gene unclear. This CDR3 spans 15 amino acids. Germline V lookup: CDR1 LGHNT, CDR2 FRNRAP. Trimming removed 3 bases at V and 5 bases at J, with 16 bases between. DNA for the CDR3: TGTGCTAGTGGTTTTAGGAGCAGCCTGGGGGAGACCCAGTACTTC. Translating gives CASGFRSSLGETQYF.

The chain links TRBV7-6 to TRBJ2-2, with TRBD2 matching 9 bases. Looked up from germline, CDR1 is SGHVS and CDR2 is FNYEAQ. The CDR3 runs 16 residues. J lost 3 bases, V lost 7 bases, and 9 bases had no gene match. CDR3 DNA: TGTGCCAGCACCTCAACGACTAGCGGTCACACCGGGGAGCTGTTTTTT. Translation gives CASTSTTSGHTGELFF.